A selection of T cell receptor beta chains follows, all from one sample in a study of identical twins. TCRdb re-called the 5' RACE reads through MiXCR, storing one row per CDR3 protein. The sample carries just under 550,000 distinct CDR3 sequences, approximately 16% recorded once. These sequences were also reported in another study, on yellow fever vaccine responses in identical twins.

The sample was CD4+ T cells sorted from blood. These receptor sequences come from a woman between 18 and 30 years old in good health. CDR3s include the opening cysteine and the closing phenylalanine or tryptophan. Each record gives: clone size, D gene, V gene, J gene, CDR3 protein, CDR3 DNA. The D gene is left open where the match is weak. The size of a clone is reported for some rows only, either as once, few or many, or as a class for expanded clones.

.,TRBD1,TRBV12-3/TRBV12-4,TRBJ1-2,CASSPEGQGVGGYTF,TGTGCCAGCAGTCCCGAAGGACAGGGGGTAGGTGGCTACACCTTC
many,.,TRBV15,TRBJ2-7,CATSREGFGNYEQYF,TGTGCCACCAGCAGAGAAGGATTCGGGAACTACGAGCAGTACTTC
few,.,TRBV24-1,TRBJ2-2,CATSDAAPGTGELFF,TGTGCCACCAGTGATGCTGCCCCCGGGACCGGGGAGCTGTTTTTT
.,TRBD2,TRBV7-1,TRBJ2-1,CASSSGLAGAKTLYNEQFF,TGTGCCAGCAGCTCGGGACTAGCGGGGGCCAAAACCCTCTACAATGAGCAGTTCTTC
.,.,TRBV2,TRBJ2-7,CASSGRGSAYEQYF,TGTGCCAGCAGTGGCAGGGGTTCGGCCTACGAGCAGTACTTC
.,.,TRBV12-3/TRBV12-4,TRBJ2-2,CASSFRGSDNTGELFF,TGTGCCAGCAGTTTCCGGGGTAGCGATAACACCGGGGAGCTGTTTTTT
.,.,TRBV29-1,TRBJ1-3,CSVGGGGGTSGNTIYF,TGCAGCGTTGGGGGAGGGGGAGGAACCTCTGGAAACACCATATATTTT
few,TRBD1,TRBV20-1,TRBJ1-1,CSARTGPEAFF,TGCAGTGCACGGACAGGGCCTGAAGCTTTCTTT
few,TRBD2,TRBV3-1,TRBJ2-3,CASSQRGMTTDTQYF,TGTGCCAGCAGCCAGCGGGGGATGACCACAGATACGCAGTATTTT
.,.,TRBV28,TRBJ2-3,CASSLPGVPDTQYF,TGTGCCAGCAGTTTACCAGGGGTTCCTGATACGCAGTATTTT
many,.,TRBV5-1,TRBJ1-1,CASSLGQWNTEAFF,TGCGCCAGCAGCTTGGGGCAGTGGAACACTGAAGCTTTCTTT
.,.,TRBV20-1,TRBJ2-6,CSARDGSGANVLTF,TGCAGTGCTAGGGACGGCTCTGGGGCCAACGTCCTGACTTTC
.,.,TRBV29-1,TRBJ2-1,CSVVRQVTHNEQFF,TGCAGCGTGGTTAGACAGGTAACCCACAATGAGCAGTTCTTC
.,TRBD1,TRBV4-1,TRBJ2-7,CASSQGDRVYEQYF,TGCGCCAGCAGCCAAGGGGACAGGGTCTACGAGCAGTACTTC
few,.,TRBV5-1,TRBJ2-1,CASSLVASSSYNEQFF,TGCGCCAGCAGCTTGGTGGCGTCCAGCTCCTACAATGAGCAGTTCTTC
few,.,TRBV20-1,TRBJ1-5,CSAREGLQPQHF,TGCAGTGCTAGGGAGGGGCTTCAGCCCCAGCATTTT
few,.,TRBV7-2,TRBJ1-2,CASSLTRFLTGNGYTF,TGTGCCAGCAGCTTAACCCGATTCCTTACGGGGAATGGCTACACCTTC
few,TRBD2,TRBV2,TRBJ2-1,CASSPTPSGGRGEQFF,TGTGCCAGCAGCCCTACGCCTAGCGGGGGCCGGGGTGAGCAGTTCTTC
.,.,TRBV12-3/TRBV12-4,TRBJ1-2,CASSPRPEGEGGYTF,TGTGCCAGCAGTCCTCGCCCCGAAGGGGAAGGTGGCTACACCTTC
once,.,TRBV18,TRBJ2-5,CASSPTKETQYF,TGTGCCAGCTCACCAACAAAAGAGACCCAGTACTTC
few,.,TRBV12-3/TRBV12-4,TRBJ1-1,CASRAGAMSTEAFF,TGTGCCAGCAGGGCAGGGGCCATGAGCACTGAAGCTTTCTTT
.,.,TRBV6-5,TRBJ2-3,CASSYSGIITDTQYF,TGTGCCAGCAGTTACTCCGGGATTATCACAGATACGCAGTATTTT
many,TRBD1,TRBV5-5,TRBJ2-3,CASSLVIGQGADTQYF,TGTGCCAGCAGCTTGGTGATAGGACAGGGGGCGGATACGCAGTATTTT
few,.,TRBV7-8,TRBJ2-5,CASSLVPARRVVRKETQYF,TGTGCCAGCAGCTTAGTCCCCGCTCGCAGGGTGGTTAGGAAAGAGACCCAGTACTTC
.,.,TRBV2,TRBJ2-2,CASSGSEGGELFF,TGTGCCAGCAGTGGTAGCGAAGGCGGGGAGCTGTTTTTT
once,TRBD2,TRBV9,TRBJ2-2,CASSVLAGESGELFF,TGTGCCAGCAGCGTACTAGCGGGAGAATCCGGGGAGCTGTTTTTT
few,.,TRBV28,TRBJ2-7,CASRTPGTPNYEQYF,TGTGCCAGCAGAACCCCCGGGACACCGAACTACGAGCAGTACTTC
few,TRBD1,TRBV10-3,TRBJ2-2,CAIAGGTGEVVGELFF,TGTGCCATCGCTGGGGGGACAGGGGAAGTTGTCGGGGAGCTGTTTTTT
.,TRBD1,TRBV10-3,TRBJ2-3,CAIRKGAPPDTQYF,TGTGCCATCCGCAAGGGGGCCCCGCCAGATACGCAGTATTTT
many,.,TRBV12-3/TRBV12-4,TRBJ1-1,CASSTGTKAFF,TGTGCCAGCAGCACCGGGACTAAAGCTTTCTTT
.,TRBD1,TRBV18,TRBJ2-3,CASSPPRARQGTDTQYF,TGTGCCAGCTCACCACCGCGAGCCCGACAGGGTACAGATACGCAGTATTTT
.,.,TRBV28,TRBJ2-3,CASSRPGPSTDTQYF,TGTGCCAGCAGTCGGCCGGGCCCCAGCACAGATACGCAGTATTTT
.,TRBD2,TRBV7-2,TRBJ2-3,CASSRYGTSGSTDTQYF,TGTGCCAGCAGCCGATACGGGACTAGCGGTAGCACAGATACGCAGTATTTT
.,.,TRBV11-1,TRBJ1-1,CASSLGFYTEAFF,TGTGCCAGCAGCTTGGGATTTTACACTGAAGCTTTCTTT
few,.,TRBV20-1,TRBJ1-1,CSAPEQVNTEAFF,TGCAGTGCTCCAGAGCAGGTGAACACTGAAGCTTTCTTT
.,.,TRBV7-3,TRBJ2-7,CASSLALDYEQYF,TGTGCCAGCAGCTTAGCACTAGACTACGAGCAGTACTTC
few,.,TRBV29-1,TRBJ2-1,CRKPPARRHIVDEQFF,TGCAGGAAACCTCCCGCCCGCCGGCATATAGTCGATGAGCAGTTCTTC
.,TRBD2,TRBV20-1,TRBJ2-1,CCARDHRTSGIDEQFF,TGCTGTGCTAGAGATCATAGGACTAGCGGGATAGATGAGCAGTTCTTC
.,TRBD2,TRBV10-3,TRBJ2-1,CAISDQTSGPNEQFF,TGTGCCATCAGTGATCAGACTAGCGGCCCAAATGAGCAGTTCTTC
few,.,TRBV12-3/TRBV12-4,TRBJ2-3,CASSSRLGTDTQYF,TGTGCCAGCAGTTCGAGACTAGGGACAGATACGCAGTATTTT
few,TRBD1,TRBV19,TRBJ1-2,CASSNPGQGIGYGYTF,TGTGCCAGTTCAAATCCGGGACAGGGGATCGGCTATGGCTACACCTTC
.,.,TRBV29-1,TRBJ2-7,CSVAGTPYEQYF,TGCAGCGTTGCGGGGACTCCCTACGAGCAGTACTTC
many,.,TRBV10-3,TRBJ1-1,CAISESRGRNTEAFF,TGTGCCATCAGTGAGTCGAGAGGGAGGAACACTGAAGCTTTCTTT
.,.,TRBV24-1,TRBJ1-1,CATSPGVRNTEAFF,TGTGCCACCAGTCCAGGGGTGAGGAACACTGAAGCTTTCTTT
few,TRBD2,TRBV7-2,TRBJ2-1,CASSPITRIAGYNEQFF,TGTGCCAGCAGCCCGATAACGCGGATAGCGGGATATAATGAGCAGTTCTTC
few,.,TRBV20-1,TRBJ2-1,CSALPAGEGEQFF,TGCAGTGCCCTCCCGGCAGGGGAGGGTGAGCAGTTCTTC
.,TRBD1,TRBV7-9,TRBJ1-2,CASSLAGDRVFGYTF,TGTGCCAGCAGCTTAGCGGGGGACAGGGTTTTTGGCTACACCTTC
few,.,TRBV21-1,TRBJ2-3,CASSRGRPDTQYF,TGTGCCAGCAGCAGGGGGAGGCCGGATACGCAGTATTTT
.,TRBD1,TRBV2,TRBJ2-1,CASSEEGAGEQFF,TGTGCCAGCAGTGAAGAGGGGGCTGGGGAGCAGTTCTTC
.,.,TRBV12-3/TRBV12-4,TRBJ1-1,CASRQDRNTEAFF,TGTGCCAGCAGACAAGACAGGAACACTGAAGCTTTCTTT
.,.,TRBV14,TRBJ1-1,CASSQARVTEAFF,TGTGCCAGCAGCCAAGCCAGGGTAACTGAAGCTTTCTTT
many,.,TRBV5-1,TRBJ1-1,CASSLDGSTEAFF,TGCGCCAGCAGCTTGGATGGTAGCACTGAAGCTTTCTTT
few,TRBD2,TRBV5-1,TRBJ2-3,CASSSGTSGIGTDTQYF,TGCGCCAGCAGCTCCGGGACTAGCGGGATCGGCACAGATACGCAGTATTTT
few,.,TRBV28,TRBJ2-7,CASSLRAETAVYEQYF,TGTGCCAGCAGTTTGAGGGCTGAGACGGCAGTGTACGAGCAGTACTTC
once,.,TRBV5-6,TRBJ1-6,CASSPQTRGVSISPLHF,TGTGCCAGCAGCCCTCAGACGAGGGGGGTGTCAATCTCACCCCTCCACTTT
.,TRBD1,TRBV29-1,TRBJ2-5,CSVTGLAETQYF,TGCAGCGTGACAGGGCTGGCAGAGACCCAGTACTTC
few,.,TRBV20-1,TRBJ2-5,CSAGVQETQYF,TGCAGTGCTGGAGTTCAAGAGACCCAGTACTTC